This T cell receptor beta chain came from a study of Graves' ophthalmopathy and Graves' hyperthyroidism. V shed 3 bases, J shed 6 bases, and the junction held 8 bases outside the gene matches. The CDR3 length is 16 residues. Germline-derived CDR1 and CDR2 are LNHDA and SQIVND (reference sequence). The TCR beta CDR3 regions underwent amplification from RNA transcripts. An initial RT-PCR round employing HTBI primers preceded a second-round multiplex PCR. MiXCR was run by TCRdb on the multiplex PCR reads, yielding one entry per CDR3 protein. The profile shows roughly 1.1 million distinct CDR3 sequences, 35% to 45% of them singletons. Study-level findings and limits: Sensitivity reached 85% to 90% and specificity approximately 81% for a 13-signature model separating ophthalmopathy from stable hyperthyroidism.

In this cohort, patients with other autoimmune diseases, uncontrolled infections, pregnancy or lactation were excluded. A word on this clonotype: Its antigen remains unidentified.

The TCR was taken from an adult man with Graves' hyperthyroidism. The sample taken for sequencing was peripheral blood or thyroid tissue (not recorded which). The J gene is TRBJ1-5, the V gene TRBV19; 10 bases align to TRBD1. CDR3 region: CASSIATGGVGQPQHF. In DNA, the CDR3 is TGTGCCAGTAGTATCGCGACAGGGGGCGTGGGTCAGCCCCAGCATTTT. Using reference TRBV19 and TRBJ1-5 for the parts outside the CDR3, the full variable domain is DGGITQSPKYLFRKEGQNVTLSCEQNLNHDAMYWYRQDPGQGLRLIYYSQIVNDFQKGDIAEGYSVSREKKESFPLTVTSAQKNPTAFYLCASSIATGGVGQPQHFGDGTRLSIL.